One sample yielded the 3 T cell receptor beta chains listed below, sequenced in a study of T-cell reconstitution after alpha-beta-depleted transplantation in children (dated by TCRdb to the mid-2010s). Libraries were made using PCR. The sequencer was an Illumina HiSeq 2500. To normalize quantification of the TCRbeta repertoire, the TCR libraries were built with molecular barcoding that relied on unique molecular identifiers. TCRdb handled the public reads itself, with Q25 trimming in fastp and clone calling in MiXCR, and kept productive beta chains. When rows share a CDR3 protein, they turn into one entry using the most common DNA and genes. This sample is represented by tens of thousands of distinct CDR3 sequences; around 18% of them were singletons. The ten largest clones add up to approximately 55% of the sample. Read against the paper, the sample's treatment or condition label means: allogeneic hematopoietic cell transplantation with graft depleted of TCRalphabeta T cells and CD19 B cells.

The specimen was PBMCs, mostly from graft donor cells, collected 360 days after TCRalphabeta/CD19-depleted stem cell transplant. All receptors derive from a male patient aged 2 to 9 who had a stem cell transplant for acute lymphoblastic leukemia, so the T cells may come from the graft donor.

CDR3 DNA: TGTGCCAGCAGTATGGGGCATTTGGGCAATGAGCAGTTCTTC. As protein: CASSMGHLGNEQFF. J is TRBJ2-1 and V is TRBV11-1; the D gene is possibly TRBD1 (5 bases). The CDR3 sequence is 14 residues long. Germline CDR1 reads SGHAT; CDR2 reads FQDESV (reference sequence). V was cut by 6 bases and J by 6 bases, with 15 bases left in between.

The chain employs TRBV20-1 and TRBJ1-1, with 8 positions matching TRBD1. The CDR3 runs 16 residues. J gave up 5 bases and V 3 bases, and 14 bases lay outside the gene matches. Germline loops: CDR1 DFQATT, CDR2 SNEGSKA (reference sequence). The CDR3 reads CSASRGQGRWRTEAFF. The CDR3 DNA is TGCAGTGCTAGTCGAGGACAGGGAAGATGGAGGACTGAAGCTTTCTTT.

This clonotype has only a few counts. This CDR3 reads CASKRTTVRADTQYF. In nucleotides, the CDR3 is TGCGCCAGCAAAAGGACAACCGTTAGGGCAGATACGCAGTATTTT. The chain recombines TRBV5-1 with TRBJ2-3, with D perhaps TRBD1 (5 bases). CDR3 length equals 15 residues. Between the trimmed V and J ends, which lost 6 bases and 4 bases, there was a span of 18 bases. Germline CDR1 and CDR2: SGHRS and YFSETQ.